A selection of T cell receptor beta chains follows, all from one sample in a study of T cell responses to AZD1222 COVID-19 vaccine. Some clones are missing from TCRdb's copy, which holds only in-frame ones; the method was immunoSEQ multiplex PCR. Of 250,000 or so clones detected, more than 85% appear once; the ten largest clones hold less than 0.65%. Material: peripheral blood, obtained on day 0 of AZD1222 vaccination. All receptors come from an adult in good health. Both conserved end residues are part of each CDR3.

J gene,V gene,CDR3 protein
TRBJ1-4,TRBV6-5,CASRSTGYTNEKLFF
TRBJ1-1,TRBV27,CASSFLGGGAGAFF
TRBJ2-1,TRBV10-3,CAITTDYNEQFF
TRBJ1-5,TRBV2,CASSASPGGFQHF
TRBJ1-2,TRBV9,CASSVVSGGYTF
TRBJ2-3,TRBV2,CASSQGGRVDTQYF
TRBJ1-2,TRBV18,CASSPKQETNYGYTF
TRBJ1-5,TRBV7-9,CASSPTGPNQPQHF
TRBJ2-2,TRBV2,CASSTGFAGELFF
TRBJ1-2,TRBV5-1,CASSEQGLYYGYTF
TRBJ2-3,TRBV27,CASSLSSGPISGRRSDTQYF
TRBJ2-2,TRBV5-4,CASSSQQEVGGRRTGELFF
TRBJ1-4,TRBV9,CASSVVRLGFSGEKLFF
TRBJ2-2,TRBV6-5,CASRWYGSNTGELFF
TRBJ2-7,TRBV6-5,CASSSGAEQYF
TRBJ2-2,TRBV7-3,CASSLTETGELFF
TRBJ2-5,TRBV30,CAWSSTGTTRRQTQYF
TRBJ2-7,TRBV9,CASSRGQANYEQYF
TRBJ2-7,TRBV6-5,CASSMDRTPTYEQYF
TRBJ2-1,TRBV27,CASRSSGRAYNEQFF
TRBJ1-2,TRBV6-5,CASSPQGAVGYTF
TRBJ2-3,TRBV7-2,CASSLRAGSTDTQYF
TRBJ1-2,TRBV2,CASSAGSHYGYTF
TRBJ2-2,TRBV19,CASSFRGGNTGELFF
TRBJ2-3,TRBV5-1,CASSPGLAATTDTQYF